This T cell receptor beta chain was captured in a study of blood T cell repertoires in COVID-19. The CDR3 covers 15 residues. Germline V gives CDR1 SNHLY, CDR2 FYNNEI. V lost 4 bases to trimming and J lost 2 bases, with 14 bases between them. Assay: immunoSEQ multiplex PCR; the TCRdb copy retains only in-frame clones and omits some. The data hold 100,000 to 150,000 clones, with more than 70% observed a single time. The specimen was peripheral blood. The origin of this receptor is a man of 80 years or more with active or convalescent COVID-19. The genes are TRBV2 and TRBJ2-5; tentative D call: TRBD1 (5 bases). The CDR3 reads CASSGGRVNQETQYF. The CDR3 DNA sequence: TGTGCCAGCAGTGGGGGCAGGGTAAATCAAGAGACCCAGTACTTC.